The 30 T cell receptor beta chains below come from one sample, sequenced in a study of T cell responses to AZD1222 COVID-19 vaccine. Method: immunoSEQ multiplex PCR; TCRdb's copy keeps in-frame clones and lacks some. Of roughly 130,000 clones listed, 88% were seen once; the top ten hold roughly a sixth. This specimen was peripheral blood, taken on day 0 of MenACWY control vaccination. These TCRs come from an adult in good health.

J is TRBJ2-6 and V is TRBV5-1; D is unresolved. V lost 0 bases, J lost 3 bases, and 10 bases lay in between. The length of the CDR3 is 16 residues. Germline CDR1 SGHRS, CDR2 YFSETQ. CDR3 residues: CASSLVSGVGANVLTF. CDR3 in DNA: TGCGCCAGCAGCTTGGTATCTGGGGTTGGGGCCAACGTCCTGACTTTC.

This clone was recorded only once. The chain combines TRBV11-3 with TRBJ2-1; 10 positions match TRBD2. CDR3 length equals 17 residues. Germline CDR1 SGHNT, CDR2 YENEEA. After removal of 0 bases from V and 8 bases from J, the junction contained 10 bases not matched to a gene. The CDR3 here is CASSLEGSAGGPYEQFF. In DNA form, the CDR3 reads TGTGCCAGCAGCTTAGAAGGATCAGCGGGAGGGCCCTATGAGCAGTTCTTC.

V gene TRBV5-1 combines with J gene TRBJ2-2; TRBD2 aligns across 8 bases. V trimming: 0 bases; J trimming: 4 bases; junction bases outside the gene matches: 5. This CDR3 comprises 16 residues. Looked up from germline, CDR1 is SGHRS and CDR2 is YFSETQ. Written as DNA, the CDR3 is TGCGCCAGCAGCTTGGGGGTAGCGGGACCCACCGGGGAGCTGTTTTTT. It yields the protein CASSLGVAGPTGELFF.

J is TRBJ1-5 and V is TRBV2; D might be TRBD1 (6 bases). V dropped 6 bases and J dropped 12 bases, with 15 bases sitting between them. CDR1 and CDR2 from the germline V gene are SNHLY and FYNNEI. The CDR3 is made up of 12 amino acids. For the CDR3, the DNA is TGTGCCAGCAGAGCCGGGGGGGCTCGCCAGCATTTT. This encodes CASRAGGARQHF.

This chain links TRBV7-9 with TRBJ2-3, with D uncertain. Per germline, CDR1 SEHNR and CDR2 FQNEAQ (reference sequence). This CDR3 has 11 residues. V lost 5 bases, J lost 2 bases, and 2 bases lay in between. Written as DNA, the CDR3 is TGTGCCAGCAGCAACACAGATACGCAGTATTTT. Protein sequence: CASSNTDTQYF. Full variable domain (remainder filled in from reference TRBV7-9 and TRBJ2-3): DTGVSQNPRHKITKRGQNVTFRCDPISEHNRLYWYRQTLGQGPEFLTYFQNEAQLEKSRLLSDRFSAERPKGSFSTLEIQRTEQGDSAMYLCASSNTDTQYFGPGTRLTVL.

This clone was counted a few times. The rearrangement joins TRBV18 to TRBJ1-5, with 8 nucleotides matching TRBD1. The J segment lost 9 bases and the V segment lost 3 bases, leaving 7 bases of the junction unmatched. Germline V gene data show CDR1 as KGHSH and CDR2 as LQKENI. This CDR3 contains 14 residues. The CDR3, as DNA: TGTGCCAGCTCACCTGGACAGGGCCCACGGCCCCAGCATTTT. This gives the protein CASSPGQGPRPQHF.

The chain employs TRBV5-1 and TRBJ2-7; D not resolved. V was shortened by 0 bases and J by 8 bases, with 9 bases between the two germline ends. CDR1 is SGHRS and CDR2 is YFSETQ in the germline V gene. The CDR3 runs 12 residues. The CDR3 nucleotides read TGCGCCAGCAGCTTGGTTGGTAACAAGCAGTACTTC. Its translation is CASSLVGNKQYF.

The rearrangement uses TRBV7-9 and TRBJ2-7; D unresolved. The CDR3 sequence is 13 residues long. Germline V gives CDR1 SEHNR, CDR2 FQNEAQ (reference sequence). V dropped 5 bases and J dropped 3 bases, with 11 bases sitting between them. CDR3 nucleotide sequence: TGTGCCAGCAGCCTGGACCCATACTACGAGCAGTACTTC. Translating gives CASSLDPYYEQYF. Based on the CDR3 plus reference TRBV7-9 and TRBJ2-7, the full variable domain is DTGVSQNPRHKITKRGQNVTFRCDPISEHNRLYWYRQTLGQGPEFLTYFQNEAQLEKSRLLSDRFSAERPKGSFSTLEIQRTEQGDSAMYLCASSLDPYYEQYFGPGTRLTVT.

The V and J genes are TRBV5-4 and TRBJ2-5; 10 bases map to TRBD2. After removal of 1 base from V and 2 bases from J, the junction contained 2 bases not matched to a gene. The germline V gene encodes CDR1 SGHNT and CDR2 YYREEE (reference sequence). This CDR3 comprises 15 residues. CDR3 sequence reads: CASSLRTSGQETQYF. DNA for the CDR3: TGTGCCAGCAGCTTGCGGACTAGCGGTCAAGAGACCCAGTACTTC.

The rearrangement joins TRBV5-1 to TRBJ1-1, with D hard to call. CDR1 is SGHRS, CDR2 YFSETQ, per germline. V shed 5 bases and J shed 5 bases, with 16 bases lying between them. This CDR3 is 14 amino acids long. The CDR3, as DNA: TGCGCCAGCAGGTTAGACAAACCTGGGACTGAAGCTTTCTTT. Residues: CASRLDKPGTEAFF.

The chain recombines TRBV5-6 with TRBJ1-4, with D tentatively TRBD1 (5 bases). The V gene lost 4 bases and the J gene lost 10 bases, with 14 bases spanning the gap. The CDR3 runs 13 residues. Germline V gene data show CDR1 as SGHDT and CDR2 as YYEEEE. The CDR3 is CASSRQGDVKLFF. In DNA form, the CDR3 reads TGTGCCAGCAGCAGGCAGGGAGATGTAAAACTGTTTTTT.

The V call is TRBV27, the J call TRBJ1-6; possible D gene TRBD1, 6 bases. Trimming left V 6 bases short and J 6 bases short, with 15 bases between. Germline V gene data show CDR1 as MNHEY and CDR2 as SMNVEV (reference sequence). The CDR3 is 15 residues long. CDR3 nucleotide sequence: TGTGCCAGCAGCTGGGGGGCAGGTCGTAATTCACCCCTCCACTTT. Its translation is CASSWGAGRNSPLHF.

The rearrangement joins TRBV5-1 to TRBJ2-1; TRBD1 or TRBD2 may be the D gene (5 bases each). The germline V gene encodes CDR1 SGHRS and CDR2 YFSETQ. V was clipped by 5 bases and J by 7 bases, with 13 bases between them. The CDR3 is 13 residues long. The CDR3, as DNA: TGCGCCAGCAGGCACGGGACGGCGAATGAGCAGTTCTTC. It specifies CASRHGTANEQFF. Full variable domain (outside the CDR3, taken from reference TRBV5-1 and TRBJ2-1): KAGVTQTPRYLIKTRGQQVTLSCSPISGHRSVSWYQQTPGQGLQFLFEYFSETQRNKGNFPGRFSGRQFSNSRSEMNVSTLELGDSALYLCASRHGTANEQFFGPGTRLTVL.

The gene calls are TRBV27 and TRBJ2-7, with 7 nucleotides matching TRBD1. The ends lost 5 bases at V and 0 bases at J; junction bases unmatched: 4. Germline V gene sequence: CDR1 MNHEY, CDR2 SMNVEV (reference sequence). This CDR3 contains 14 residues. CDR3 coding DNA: TGTGCCAGCAGTAAGACAGGGAGCTCCTACGAGCAGTACTTC. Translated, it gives CASSKTGSSYEQYF.

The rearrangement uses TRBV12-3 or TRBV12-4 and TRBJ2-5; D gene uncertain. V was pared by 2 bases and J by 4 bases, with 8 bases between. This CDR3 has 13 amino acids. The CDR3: CASSLNWGETQYF. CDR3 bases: TGTGCCAGCAGTTTAAATTGGGGAGAGACCCAGTACTTC.

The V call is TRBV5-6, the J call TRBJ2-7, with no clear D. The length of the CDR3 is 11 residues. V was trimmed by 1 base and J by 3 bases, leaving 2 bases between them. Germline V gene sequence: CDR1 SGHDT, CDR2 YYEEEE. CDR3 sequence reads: CASSLYYEQYF. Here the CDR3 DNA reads TGTGCCAGCAGCTTGTACTACGAGCAGTACTTC. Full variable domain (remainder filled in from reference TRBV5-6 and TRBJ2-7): DAGVTQSPTHLIKTRGQQVTLRCSPKSGHDTVSWYQQALGQGPQFIFQYYEEEERQRGNFPDRFSGHQFPNYSSELNVNALLLGDSALYLCASSLYYEQYFGPGTRLTVT.

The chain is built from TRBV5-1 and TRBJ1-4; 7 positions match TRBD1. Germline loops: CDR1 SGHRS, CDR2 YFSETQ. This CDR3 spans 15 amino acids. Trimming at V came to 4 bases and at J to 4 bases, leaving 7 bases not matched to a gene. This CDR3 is CASSPLQGYNEKLFF. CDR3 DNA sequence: TGCGCCAGCAGCCCCTTACAGGGGTATAATGAAAAACTGTTTTTT.

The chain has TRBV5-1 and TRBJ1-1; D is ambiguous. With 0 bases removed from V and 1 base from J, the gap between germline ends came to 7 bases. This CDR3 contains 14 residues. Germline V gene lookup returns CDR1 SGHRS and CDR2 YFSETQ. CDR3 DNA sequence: TGCGCCAGCAGCTTGGGGACTGGGAACACTGAAGCTTTCTTT. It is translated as CASSLGTGNTEAFF.

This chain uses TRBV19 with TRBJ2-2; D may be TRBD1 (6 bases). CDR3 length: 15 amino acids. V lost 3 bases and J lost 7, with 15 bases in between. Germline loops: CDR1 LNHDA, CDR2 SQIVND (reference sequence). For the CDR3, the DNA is TGTGCCAGTAGTATTAGCACAGGGTGGGTCGGGGAGCTGTTTTTT. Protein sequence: CASSISTGWVGELFF.

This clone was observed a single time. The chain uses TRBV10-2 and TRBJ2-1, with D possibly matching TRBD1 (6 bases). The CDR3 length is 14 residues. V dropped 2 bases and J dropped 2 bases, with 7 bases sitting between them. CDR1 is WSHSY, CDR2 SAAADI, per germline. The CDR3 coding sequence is TGCGCCAGCAGTGAGGGACAGACCTACAATGAGCAGTTCTTC. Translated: CASSEGQTYNEQFF.

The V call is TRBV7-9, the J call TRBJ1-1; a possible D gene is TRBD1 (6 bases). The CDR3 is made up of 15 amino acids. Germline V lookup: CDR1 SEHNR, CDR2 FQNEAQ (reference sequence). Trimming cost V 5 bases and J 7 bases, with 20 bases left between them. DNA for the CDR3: TGTGCCAGCAGCGGCCGGGACATGGCCGCGAGTGAAGCTTTCTTT. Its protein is CASSGRDMAASEAFF.

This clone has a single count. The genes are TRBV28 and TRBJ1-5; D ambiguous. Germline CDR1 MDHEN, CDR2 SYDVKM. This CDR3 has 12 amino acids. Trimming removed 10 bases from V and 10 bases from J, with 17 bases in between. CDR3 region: CATETATGPQHF. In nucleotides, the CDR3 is TGTGCCACTGAGACGGCAACGGGCCCCCAGCATTTT.

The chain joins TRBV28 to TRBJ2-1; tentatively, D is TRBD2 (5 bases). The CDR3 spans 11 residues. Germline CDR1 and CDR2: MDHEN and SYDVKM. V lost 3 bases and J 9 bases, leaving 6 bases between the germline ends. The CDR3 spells CASSFRGEQFF. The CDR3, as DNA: TGTGCCAGCAGTTTCCGGGGTGAGCAGTTCTTC.

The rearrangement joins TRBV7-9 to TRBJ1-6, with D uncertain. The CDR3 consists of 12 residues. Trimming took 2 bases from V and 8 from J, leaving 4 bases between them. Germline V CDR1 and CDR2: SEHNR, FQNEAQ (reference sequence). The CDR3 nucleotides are TGTGCCAGCAGCTTACCGTATTCACCCCTCCACTTT. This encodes CASSLPYSPLHF.

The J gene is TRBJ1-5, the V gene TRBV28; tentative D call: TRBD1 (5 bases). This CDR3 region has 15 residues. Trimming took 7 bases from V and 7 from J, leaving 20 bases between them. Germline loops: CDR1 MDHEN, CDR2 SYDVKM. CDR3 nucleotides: TGTGCCAGCACCGACAGAACAGGAGTGTTCCAGCCCCAGCATTTT. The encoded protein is CASTDRTGVFQPQHF.

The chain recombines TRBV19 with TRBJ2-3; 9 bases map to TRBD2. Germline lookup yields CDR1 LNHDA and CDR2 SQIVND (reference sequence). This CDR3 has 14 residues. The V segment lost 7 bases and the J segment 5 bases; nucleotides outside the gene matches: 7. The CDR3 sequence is CASKRREGLDTQYF. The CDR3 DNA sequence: TGTGCCAGTAAACGGCGGGAGGGCTTAGATACGCAGTATTTT. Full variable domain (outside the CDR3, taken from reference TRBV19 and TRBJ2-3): DGGITQSPKYLFRKEGQNVTLSCEQNLNHDAMYWYRQDPGQGLRLIYYSQIVNDFQKGDIAEGYSVSREKKESFPLTVTSAQKNPTAFYLCASKRREGLDTQYFGPGTRLTVL.

As DNA, the CDR3 is TGTGCCAGCAGTGCTCGTGCAGGCTCCTATAATTCACCCCTCCACTTT. The encoded protein is CASSARAGSYNSPLHF. This chain connects TRBV2 to TRBJ1-6; D is unclear. This CDR3 comprises 16 residues. Trimming left V 4 bases short and J 0 bases short, with 10 bases between. CDR1 SNHLY and CDR2 FYNNEI come from the germline V gene.

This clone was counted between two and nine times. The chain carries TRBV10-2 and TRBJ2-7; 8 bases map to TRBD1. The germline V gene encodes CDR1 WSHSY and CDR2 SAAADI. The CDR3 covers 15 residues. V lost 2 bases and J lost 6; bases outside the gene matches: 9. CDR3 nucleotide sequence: TGCGCCAGCAGTGAGGGACAGGGTGGGCTCTCCGAGCAGTACTTC. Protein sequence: CASSEGQGGLSEQYF.

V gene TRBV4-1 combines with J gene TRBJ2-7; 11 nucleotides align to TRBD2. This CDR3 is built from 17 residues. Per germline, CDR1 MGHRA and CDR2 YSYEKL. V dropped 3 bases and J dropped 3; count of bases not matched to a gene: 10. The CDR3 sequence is CASSQYTGTSGYYEQYF. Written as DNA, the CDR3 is TGCGCCAGCAGCCAGTACACCGGGACTAGCGGCTACTACGAGCAGTACTTC.

Here the CDR3 DNA reads TGTGCCAGCAGACCAGCCGGGACAGTCTCCTACGAGCAGTACTTC. This sequence encodes CASRPAGTVSYEQYF. The genes are TRBV28 and TRBJ2-7; 7 bases fit TRBD1. Germline lookup yields CDR1 MDHEN and CDR2 SYDVKM. V lost 6 bases and J lost 0; bases outside the gene matches: 8. CDR3 length: 15 residues.